This record covers a single T cell receptor (beta chain). The target antigen is unknown. These data come from a study of T cell repertoires in cytomegalovirus infection. As for the study in general: Indications came from public TCR beta signatures; they pointed to CMV infection and to a matching HLA type.

The CDR3 runs to 12 residues. The V and J ends lost 8 bases and 5 bases respectively, with 11 bases between them. Germline V gene sequence: CDR1 SGHVS, CDR2 FQNEAQ. TCRdb independently ran MiXCR on the reads; one entry per CDR3 protein. The sample contains some 560,000 distinct CDR3 sequences, about 40% of which appear only once. This TCR was sampled from a human donor in good health (CMV status not recorded). Some clones in this sample may be carry-over from other donors' samples. The chain carries TRBV7-8 and TRBJ2-3; D is undetermined. Here the sequenced sample was cultured PBMCs, taken from culture after CMV antigen stimulation. CDR3 DNA sequence: TGTGCCAGCTTTATGTGGGAAGATACGCAGTATTTT. This codes for CASFMWEDTQYF.